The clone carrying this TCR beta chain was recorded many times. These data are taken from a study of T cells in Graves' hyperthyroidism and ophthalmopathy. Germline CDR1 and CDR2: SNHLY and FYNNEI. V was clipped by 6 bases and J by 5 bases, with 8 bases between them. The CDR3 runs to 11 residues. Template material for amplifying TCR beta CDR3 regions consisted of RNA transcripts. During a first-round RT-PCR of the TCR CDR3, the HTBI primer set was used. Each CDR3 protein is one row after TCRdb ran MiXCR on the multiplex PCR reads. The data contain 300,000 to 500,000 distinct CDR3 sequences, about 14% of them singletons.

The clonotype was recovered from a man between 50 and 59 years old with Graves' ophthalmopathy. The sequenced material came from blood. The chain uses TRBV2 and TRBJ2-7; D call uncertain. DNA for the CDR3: TGTGCCAGCAGGAGTGGCGACGAGCAGTACTTC. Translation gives CASRSGDEQYF.